This TCR beta chain was documented in a study of T-cell reconstitution after alpha-beta-depleted transplantation in children. Germline V CDR1 and CDR2: SGHRS, YFSETQ. The CDR3 is made up of 14 amino acids. Losses at the gene ends were 4 bases for V and 1 base for J; bases not matched to a gene: 3. Preparation of the TCRbeta library involved a method that used unique molecular identifiers. TCRdb fed the PCR reads into MiXCR, producing one record per CDR3 protein. Of around 960,000 distinct CDR3 sequences in the sample, roughly 29% were seen once. The sequences come from PBMCs, mostly from graft donor cells, collected 360 days after TCRalphabeta/CD19-depleted stem cell transplant. The clonotype was recovered from a boy younger than two who had a stem cell transplant for SCID, so the T cells may come from the graft donor. This chain connects TRBV5-1 to TRBJ2-5; the match to TRBD1 covers 8 bases. The CDR3 nucleotides read TGCGCCAGCAGCAAAACAGGGGGCCAAGAGACCCAGTACTTC. It yields the protein CASSKTGGQETQYF.